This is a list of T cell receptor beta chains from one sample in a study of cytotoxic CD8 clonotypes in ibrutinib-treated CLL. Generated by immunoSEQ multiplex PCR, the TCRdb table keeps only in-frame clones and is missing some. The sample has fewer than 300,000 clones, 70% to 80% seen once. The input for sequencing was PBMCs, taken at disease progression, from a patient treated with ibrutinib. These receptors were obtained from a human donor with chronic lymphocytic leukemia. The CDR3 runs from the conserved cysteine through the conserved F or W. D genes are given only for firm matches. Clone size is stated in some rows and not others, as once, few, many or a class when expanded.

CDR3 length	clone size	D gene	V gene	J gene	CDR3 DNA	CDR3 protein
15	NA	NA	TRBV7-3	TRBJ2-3	TGTGCCAGCAGCTTAAACGGACCTTGGACAGATACGCAGTATTTT	CASSLNGPWTDTQYF
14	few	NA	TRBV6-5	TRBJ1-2	TGTGCCAGCAGAACTTTTGGAGGGGAAGGTGGCTACACCTTC	CASRTFGGEGGYTF
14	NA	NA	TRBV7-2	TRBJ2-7	TGTGCCAGCAGCTTAGTCGGCGGGGACTACGAGCAGTACTTC	CASSLVGGDYEQYF
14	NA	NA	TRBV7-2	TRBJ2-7	TGTGCCAGCAGCTTATCTGGGGGAATATACGAGCAGTACTTC	CASSLSGGIYEQYF
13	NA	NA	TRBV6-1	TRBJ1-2	TGTGCCAGCAGTGAAGTGGCACGGGATGGCTACACCTTC	CASSEVARDGYTF
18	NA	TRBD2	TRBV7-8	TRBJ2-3	TGTGCCAGCAGCCCAAAGGGGGGGACTAGCGGGAACACAGATACGCAGTATTTT	CASSPKGGTSGNTDTQYF
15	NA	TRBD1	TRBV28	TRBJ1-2	TGTGCCTCCTGGGACAGGCCCGCTTATGCCTATGGCTACACCTTC	CASWDRPAYAYGYTF
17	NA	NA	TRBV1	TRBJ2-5	TGCACCAGCAGCCAACCCCCTAGCGGGAGGGGGTCGGAGACCCAGTACTTC	CTSSQPPSGRGSETQYF
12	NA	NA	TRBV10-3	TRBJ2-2	TGTGCCCTGAGGGCCAGAGGCGGGGAGCTGTTTTTT	CALRARGGELFF
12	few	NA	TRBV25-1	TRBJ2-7	TGTGCCAGCAGTGTCCAACTATACGAGCAGTACTTC	CASSVQLYEQYF
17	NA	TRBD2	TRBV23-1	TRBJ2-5	TGCGCCAGCAGTCAAAGAACGGGACTAGCGGGTAGAGAGACCCAGTACTTC	CASSQRTGLAGRETQYF
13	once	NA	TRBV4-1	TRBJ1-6	TGCGCCAGCAGCCAAGTACTGACTGGGACCCTCCACTTT	CASSQVLTGTLHF
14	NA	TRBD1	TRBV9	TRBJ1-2	TGTGCCAGCAGCCGACTACAGGGGCTCTATGGCTACACCTTC	CASSRLQGLYGYTF
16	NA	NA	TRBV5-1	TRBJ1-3	TGCGCCAGCAGCTTGGACAGCTCGAACTCTGGAAACACCATATATTTT	CASSLDSSNSGNTIYF
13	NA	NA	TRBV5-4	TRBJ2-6	TGTGCCACTGGGGGCTTTGGGGCCAACGTCCTGACTTTC	CATGGFGANVLTF
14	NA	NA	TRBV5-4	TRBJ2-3	TGTGCCAGCAGCTTGGGGCGGGGGCGAGATACGCAGTATTTT	CASSLGRGRDTQYF
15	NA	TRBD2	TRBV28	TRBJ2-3	TGTGCCAGCAGTTGGGGGACTAGTGGCACAGATACGCAGTATTTT	CASSWGTSGTDTQYF
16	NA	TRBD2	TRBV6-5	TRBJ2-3	TGTGCCAGCAGTTGGCTAGCGGGTGCTAGCACAGATACGCAGTATTTT	CASSWLAGASTDTQYF
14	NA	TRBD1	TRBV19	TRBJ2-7	TGTGCCAGTACAACAGGGGGGCCCCCCTACGAGCAGTACTTC	CASTTGGPPYEQYF
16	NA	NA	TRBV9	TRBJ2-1	TGTGCCAGCAGCCTAAGAACGAGCGGGCCTTACAATGAGCAGTTCTTC	CASSLRTSGPYNEQFF
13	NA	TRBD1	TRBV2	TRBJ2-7	TGTGCCAGCCTGGACAGGGCCTATAGCGAGCAGTACTTC	CASLDRAYSEQYF
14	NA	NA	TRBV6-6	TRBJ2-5	TGTGCCAGCAGTTTGAGGACGGAGGTGGAGACCCAGTACTTC	CASSLRTEVETQYF
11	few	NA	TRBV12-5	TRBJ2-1	TGTGCTAGTGGTTTGGACAGAGAGCAGTTCTTC	CASGLDREQFF
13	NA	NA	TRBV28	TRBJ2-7	TGTGCCAGCAGCCGGGTGGGGAGCTACGAGCAGTACTTC	CASSRVGSYEQYF
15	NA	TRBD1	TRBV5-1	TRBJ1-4	TGCGCCAGCAGCCGTTTGGACAGGGTAAATGAAAAACTGTTTTTT	CASSRLDRVNEKLFF
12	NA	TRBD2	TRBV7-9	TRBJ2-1	TGTGCCAGCGGCGGGGGATACAATGAGCAGTTCTTC	CASGGGYNEQFF
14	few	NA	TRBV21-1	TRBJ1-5	TGTGCCAGCAGCAACGGGACTGACAATCAGCCCCAGCATTTT	CASSNGTDNQPQHF
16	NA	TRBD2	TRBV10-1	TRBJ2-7	TGCGCCAGCAGTGGATCGGGACTAGCGGGGGGGCCCGAGCAGTACTTC	CASSGSGLAGGPEQYF
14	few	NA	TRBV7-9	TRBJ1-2	TGTGCCAGCAGCCCCCGACAGACTAACTATGGCTACACCTTC	CASSPRQTNYGYTF
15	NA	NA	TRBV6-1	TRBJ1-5	TGTGCCAGCACCGGGACGGTGTTGAGCAATCAGCCCCAGCATTTT	CASTGTVLSNQPQHF
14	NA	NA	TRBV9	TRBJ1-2	TGTGCCAGCAGCGTAGACACAGCCCCCCTTGGCTACACCTTC	CASSVDTAPLGYTF
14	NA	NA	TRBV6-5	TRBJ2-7	TGTGCCAGCAGTTATTCGCCTTACAGCTACGAGCAGTACTTC	CASSYSPYSYEQYF
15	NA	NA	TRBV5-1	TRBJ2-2	TGCGCCAGCAGCTTGACTAGCTCCCGGGCCGGGGAGCTGTTTTTT	CASSLTSSRAGELFF
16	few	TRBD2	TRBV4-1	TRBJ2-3	TGCGCCAGCAGCCAGACTAGCGGGGGGCGCACAGATACGCAGTATTTT	CASSQTSGGRTDTQYF
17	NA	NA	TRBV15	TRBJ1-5	TGTGCCACCAGCAGAGCCCACCGATCAGGGAGTAATCAGCCCCAGCATTTT	CATSRAHRSGSNQPQHF
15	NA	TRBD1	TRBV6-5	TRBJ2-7	TGTGCCAGCAGTTCCCACGGACAGGGGCGATACGAGCAGTACTTC	CASSSHGQGRYEQYF
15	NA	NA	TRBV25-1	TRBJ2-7	TGTGCCAGCAGTGATTCAACTTGGGGGGCCTACGAGCAGTACTTC	CASSDSTWGAYEQYF
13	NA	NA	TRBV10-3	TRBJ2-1	TGTGCCATCAGTGTTTCCGGAGACAATGAGCAGTTCTTC	CAISVSGDNEQFF
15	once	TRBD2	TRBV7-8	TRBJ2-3	TGTGCCAGCAGCTTCAGCGGGGGGGCGGAGGATACGCAGTATTTT	CASSFSGGAEDTQYF
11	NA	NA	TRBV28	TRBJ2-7	TGTGCCAGCCTATCTAGATACGAGCAGTACTTC	CASLSRYEQYF
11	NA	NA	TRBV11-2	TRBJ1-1	TGTGCCAGCAGCTCGTCGATTGAAGCTTTCTTT	CASSSSIEAFF
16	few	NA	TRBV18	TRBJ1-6	TGTGCCAGCTCACCAATGGGGGACTCCTATAATTCACCCCTCCACTTT	CASSPMGDSYNSPLHF